Described below is a single T cell receptor beta chain sequence and its context. V was shortened by 6 bases and J by 2 bases, with 10 bases between the two germline ends. Germline V gene data show CDR1 as MGHRA and CDR2 as YSYEKL. The CDR3 totals 13 residues. PCR employed 60 Vbeta and 13 Jbeta primers. Produced via immunoSEQ multiplex PCR; TCRdb's table is partial and in-frame only. Of about 140,000 clones detected, about four fifths appear once; the ten largest clones hold about 3.8%. The sample originates from a study of cytomegalovirus exposure and HLA in healthy donors. Whole-study context: Prior work identified 120 million or so unique TCR beta sequences in around 170 million T cells.

The sequenced material came from PBMCs. This TCR derives from a man aged 40-55 years in good health and CMV-seropositive. The rearrangement uses TRBV4-1 and TRBJ2-5; no definite D call. CDR3 bases: TGCGCCAGCAGACTGACCGGGCAAGAGACCCAGTACTTC. Translation gives CASRLTGQETQYF.